This T cell receptor (beta chain) is from a study of molecular identifiers for immune sequencing clone quantification. About the study: Four of five RNA aliquots from around 20,000 or 100,000 naive CD8 T cells were sequenced.

This clonotype was recorded once. A much bigger clone sits one base away, suggesting this may be a read error. For naive CD8 T cells, sorting used the CD8+CD4-CCR7+CD45RA+ phenotype. TCRdb passed the PCR reads through MiXCR, listing each CDR3 protein once. The sample includes some 580,000 distinct CDR3 sequences, approximately 24% of them seen just once. CDR3 length: 14 residues. V dropped 8 bases and J dropped 1; count of bases not matched to a gene: 6. The V call is TRBV12-3 or TRBV12-4, the J call TRBJ2-3; 7 positions agree with TRBD1. Source material: naive CD8+ T cells from blood, with Jurkat cell RNA spiked in. Described subset: FACS-sorted CD8+CD4-CCR7+CD45RA+ naive T cells. This clonotype was sampled from a human donor in good health. Some libraries in this study had Jurkat cell RNA spiked in. The CDR3 nucleotides are TGTGCCAGCGGCCACAGGGGCGGCACAGATACGCAGTATTTT. This gives the protein CASGHRGGTDTQYF.